The clone carrying this T cell receptor (beta chain) was recorded many times. Its target is unknown. This entry belongs to a study of T cell repertoires in cytomegalovirus infection. Whole-study context: TCR beta signatures that were public indicated CMV infection and matching HLA type.

This CDR3 is 14 amino acids long. V was trimmed by 6 bases and J by 6 bases, leaving 17 bases between them. TCRdb analysed the reads with MiXCR anew, one entry per CDR3 protein. The sample lists about 740,000 distinct CDR3 sequences, less than 40% occurring once. Study-wide results and limits: HLA-C-restricted CMV-specific TCR beta clonotypes prevailed in the ex vivo response.

This clonotype was sampled from a human donor in good health (CMV status not recorded). Some clones in this sample may be carry-over from other donors' samples. V is TRBV12-3 or TRBV12-4 and J is TRBJ1-1; D is ambiguous. The sequencing sample was made of PBMCs. CDR3 residues: CASRRELGGSEAFF. DNA of the CDR3: TGTGCCAGCAGACGAGAACTCGGAGGGTCTGAAGCTTTCTTT.